This T cell receptor beta chain was retrieved from a study of PD-1 blockade in classical Hodgkin lymphoma (dated by TCRdb to the early 2020s). Background on the whole study: Nivolumab dosing was 3 mg/kg intravenously every 2 weeks, continuing until either disease progression or unacceptable toxicity. A peripheral blood immune signature of response to PD-1 blockade in classical Hodgkin lymphoma was defined using TCR beta sequencing and CyTOF. Study-wide findings and limitations: By C4D1, a significant rise was seen in CD4+ TCR diversity but not in CD8+ TCR diversity (p=0.0027 vs p=0.16), and the rise was most apparent among complete responders (p=0.02). Baseline diversity similar to that of newly diagnosed patients was observed in trial patients achieving complete response, whereas significantly lower diversity was observed in partial responders and progressors. Diversity was lower in patients who began nivolumab less than 1 year after ASCT, so these patients were left out of later analyses to avoid confounding by immune reconstitution. The study was restricted to a single clinical trial cohort, and the causes of repertoire differences, possibly disease activity or prior therapy, were left undefined. Baseline TCR diversity was reported to be lower in newly diagnosed patients than in healthy donors, and even lower in relapsed/refractory patients.

On this clone: This clone's antigen is unknown. Base-call qualities are not available, and no considerably larger clone is one nucleotide away.

Per the publication, the time point label means: cycle 2 day 1 (C2D1) of nivolumab. Every trial patient had relapsed after autologous stem cell transplantation, and cohorts A, B and C differed in prior brentuximab vedotin exposure. The trial cohort was composed of some 57 patients with relapsed/refractory classical Hodgkin lymphoma, for whom complete response, partial response or progressive disease was recorded as best overall response. Trial patients were treated with single-agent nivolumab in the multi-cohort phase II CheckMate 205 trial. An independent review committee assessed best overall response by applying the 2007 International Working Group response criteria. Trial PBMCs were obtained immediately prior to nivolumab initiation (C1D1) and on therapy at cycle 2 day 1 and cycle 4 day 1. Peripheral blood was collected in 8 mL Vacutainer Cell Preparation Tubes, from which PBMCs were isolated by centrifugation and then cryopreserved.

Genomic DNA was extracted with the Qiagen DNeasy kit from unsorted PBMCs and from negatively selected CD4+ and CD8+ fractions. TCR beta CDR3 regions were amplified by immunoSEQ multiplex PCR using primers annealing to V and J segments. Amplification bias was minimized using a synthetic immune receptor repertoire, and residual bias was removed computationally after sequencing. As for how the authors treated the data: Repertoire diversity was quantified as the Shannon entropy index using custom Python scripts. The unsorted, CD4+ and CD8+ repertoires were each analyzed separately, with the exception of combined analyses, where CD4+ and CD8+ sequences were merged in silico. Clonal expansion was defined as a frequency increase of at least 2-fold after treatment compared with C1D1, and clones undetected at baseline were assigned a pseudocount of 0.5. Clones with 0 or 1 copy at C1D1 were defined as singleton clones, while clones with 2 or more copies were defined as non-singleton clones. By matching protein sequences in sorted samples from the same patient, clones expanded in unsorted samples were annotated as CD4+, CD8+ or unknown. Wilcoxon tests on paired samples were used to test diversity changes from C1D1 to C4D1. The clones in this table, taken by TCRdb from immuneACCESS, are in-frame only. Not every clone is retained; where verified, under half of the shortfall comes from an unresolved V gene, and the cause of the rest is unknown. The V and J calls and clone size are taken from that table; D and trimming were inferred from the DNA. The sample includes roughly 81,000 clones, with around 90% observed a single time. Of the sample, under 3% falls within the top ten clones.

The TCR was taken from a human donor with classical Hodgkin lymphoma. Here the sequenced sample was peripheral blood mononuclear cells (PBMCs), taken before the second cycle of nivolumab.

The nucleotide sequence reads TGTGCCAGCAGTTCTCCGGGGGCCAACGTCCTGACTTTC. It specifies CASSSPGANVLTF. The chain uses TRBV27 and TRBJ2-6; a confident D gene designation cannot be given. The germline V gene (reference sequence) specifies MNHEY as CDR1 and SMNVEV as CDR2. Including the terminal cysteine and phenylalanine, the CDR3 comprises 13 residues. Only CDR3 DNA remains: 39 bases, in frame from the first base. Trimming removed 4 bases from V and 4 bases from J, leaving 5 bases between the germline ends.